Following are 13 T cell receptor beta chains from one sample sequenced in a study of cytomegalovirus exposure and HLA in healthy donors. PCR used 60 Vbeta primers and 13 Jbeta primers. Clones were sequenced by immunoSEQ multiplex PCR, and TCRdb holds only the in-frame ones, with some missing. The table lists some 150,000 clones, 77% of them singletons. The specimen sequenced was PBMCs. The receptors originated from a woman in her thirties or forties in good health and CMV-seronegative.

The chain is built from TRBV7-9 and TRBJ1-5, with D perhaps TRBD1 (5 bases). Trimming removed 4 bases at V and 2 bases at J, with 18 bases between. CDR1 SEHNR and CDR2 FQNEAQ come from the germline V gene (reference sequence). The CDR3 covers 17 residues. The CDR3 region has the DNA TGTGCCAGCAGCTCATGGCCAACAGGTCCTGGCAATCAGCCCCAGCATTTT. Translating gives CASSSWPTGPGNQPQHF. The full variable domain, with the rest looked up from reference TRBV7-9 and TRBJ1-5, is DTGVSQNPRHKITKRGQNVTFRCDPISEHNRLYWYRQTLGQGPEFLTYFQNEAQLEKSRLLSDRFSAERPKGSFSTLEIQRTEQGDSAMYLCASSSWPTGPGNQPQHFGDGTRLSIL.

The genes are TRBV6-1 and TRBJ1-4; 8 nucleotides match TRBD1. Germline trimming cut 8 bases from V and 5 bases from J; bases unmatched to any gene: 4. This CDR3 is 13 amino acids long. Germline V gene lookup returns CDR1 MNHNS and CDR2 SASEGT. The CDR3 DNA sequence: TGTGCCAGCGGAAACAGGGGGAATGAAAAACTGTTTTTT. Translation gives CASGNRGNEKLFF.

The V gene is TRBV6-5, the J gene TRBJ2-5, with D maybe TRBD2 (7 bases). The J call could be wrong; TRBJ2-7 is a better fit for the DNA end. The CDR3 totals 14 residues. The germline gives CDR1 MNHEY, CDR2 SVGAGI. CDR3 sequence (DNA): TGTGCCAGCAGCGCTAGGGGGGGGAACTACGAGCAGTACTTC. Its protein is CASSARGGNYEQYF.

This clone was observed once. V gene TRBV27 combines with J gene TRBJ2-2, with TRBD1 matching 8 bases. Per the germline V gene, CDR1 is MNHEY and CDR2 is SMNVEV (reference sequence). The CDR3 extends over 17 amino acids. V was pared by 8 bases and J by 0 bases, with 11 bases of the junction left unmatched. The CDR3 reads CASGTLRGHSNTGELFF. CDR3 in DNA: TGTGCCAGCGGAACTCTCAGGGGGCACTCGAACACCGGGGAGCTGTTTTTT.

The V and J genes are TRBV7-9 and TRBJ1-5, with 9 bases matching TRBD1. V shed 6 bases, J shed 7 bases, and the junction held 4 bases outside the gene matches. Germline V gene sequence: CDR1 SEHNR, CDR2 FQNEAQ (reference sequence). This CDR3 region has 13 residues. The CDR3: CASSLTGGQPQHF. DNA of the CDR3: TGTGCCAGCAGTCTAACAGGGGGCCAGCCCCAGCATTTT.

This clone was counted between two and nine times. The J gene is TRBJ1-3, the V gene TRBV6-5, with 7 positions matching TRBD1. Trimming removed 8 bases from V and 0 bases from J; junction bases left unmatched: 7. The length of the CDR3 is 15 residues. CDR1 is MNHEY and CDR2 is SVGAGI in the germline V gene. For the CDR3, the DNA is TGTGCCAGCGGAGAAGGGACAGCCTCTGGAAACACCATATATTTT. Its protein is CASGEGTASGNTIYF.

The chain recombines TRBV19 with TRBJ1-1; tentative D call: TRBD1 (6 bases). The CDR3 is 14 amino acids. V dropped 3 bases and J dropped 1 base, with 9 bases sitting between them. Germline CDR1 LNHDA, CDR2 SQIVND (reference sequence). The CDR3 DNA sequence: TGTGCCAGTAGTATTCGACAGGCGAACACTGAAGCTTTCTTT. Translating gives CASSIRQANTEAFF. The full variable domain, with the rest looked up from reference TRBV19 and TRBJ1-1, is DGGITQSPKYLFRKEGQNVTLSCEQNLNHDAMYWYRQDPGQGLRLIYYSQIVNDFQKGDIAEGYSVSREKKESFPLTVTSAQKNPTAFYLCASSIRQANTEAFFGQGTRLTVV.

The CDR3 DNA sequence: TGTGCCAGCAGCTTAGGCGGGGGGCCGAACTACGAGCAGTACTTC. Amino acid sequence: CASSLGGGPNYEQYF. This sequence joins TRBV7-9 and TRBJ2-7, with 8 bases lining up with TRBD2. CDR1 is SEHNR and CDR2 is FQNEAQ in the germline V gene (reference sequence). V trimming: 1 base; J trimming: 3 bases; junction bases outside the gene matches: 5. The CDR3 is 15 residues long.

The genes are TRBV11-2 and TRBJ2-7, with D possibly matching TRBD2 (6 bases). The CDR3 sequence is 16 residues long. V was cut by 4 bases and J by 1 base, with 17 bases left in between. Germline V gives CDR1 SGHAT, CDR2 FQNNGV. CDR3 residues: CASSSLSAGRSYEQYF. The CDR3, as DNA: TGTGCCAGCAGCTCACTCTCGGCGGGGAGATCCTACGAGCAGTACTTC.

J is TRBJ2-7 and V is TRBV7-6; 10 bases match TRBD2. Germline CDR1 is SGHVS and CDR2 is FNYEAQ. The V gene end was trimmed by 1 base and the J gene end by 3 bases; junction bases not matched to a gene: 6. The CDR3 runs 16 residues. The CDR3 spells CASSLGSSGGLYEQYF. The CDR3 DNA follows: TGTGCCAGCAGCTTAGGCTCTAGCGGGGGCCTCTACGAGCAGTACTTC.

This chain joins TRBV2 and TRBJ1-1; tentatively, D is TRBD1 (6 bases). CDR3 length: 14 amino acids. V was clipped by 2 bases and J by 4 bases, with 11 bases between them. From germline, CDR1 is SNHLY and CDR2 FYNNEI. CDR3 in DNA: TGTGCCAGCAGTGAATGGACAGCCACCACTGAAGCTTTCTTT. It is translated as CASSEWTATTEAFF.

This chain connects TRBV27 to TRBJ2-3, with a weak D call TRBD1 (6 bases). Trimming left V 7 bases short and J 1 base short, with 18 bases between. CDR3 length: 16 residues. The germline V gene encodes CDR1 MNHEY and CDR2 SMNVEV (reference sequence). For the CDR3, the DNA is TGTGCCAGCAACCTCTCGGGGACACGAGGCACAGATACGCAGTATTTT. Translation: CASNLSGTRGTDTQYF.

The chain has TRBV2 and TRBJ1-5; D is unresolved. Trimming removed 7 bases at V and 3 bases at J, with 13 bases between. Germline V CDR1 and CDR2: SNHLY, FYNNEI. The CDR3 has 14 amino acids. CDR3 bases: TGTGCCAGCAACGGTCCTGGACTCAATCAGCCCCAGCATTTT. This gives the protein CASNGPGLNQPQHF.